These 26 T cell receptor beta chains share one sample of origin, sequenced in a study of vaccination and CD4 T cells after COVID-19. Described treatment: roughly nine-day PBMC culture with coronavirus spike peptide pools or control peptides (ViraFEST assay). Oncomine TCR Beta short-read sequencing was applied to DNA from cultured CD4+ T cells. TCRdb re-analysed the PCR reads in MiXCR, keeping a single row per CDR3 protein. The repertoire holds 9,500 or so distinct CDR3 sequences, with 30% as singletons. These TCRs are of unknown antigen specificity. The sequencing here drew on CD4+ T cells from blood, cultured in vitro, taken after SARS-CoV-2 vaccination. The receptors here all came from a human donor who had recovered from COVID-19.

This clonotype is medium-sized within its sample. The V call is TRBV27, the J call TRBJ1-5; D is uncertain. Trimming stripped 2 bases from V and 0 bases from J, with 11 bases between. CDR3 length: 16 amino acids. In germline, CDR1 is MNHEY, CDR2 SMNVEV (reference sequence). In DNA form, the CDR3 reads TGTGCCAGCAGTTTACTCCGATGGGGTAGCAATCAGCCCCAGCATTTT. It is translated as CASSLLRWGSNQPQHF.

This clonotype was detected a few times. This chain joins TRBV7-2 and TRBJ1-2, with D perhaps TRBD1 (6 bases). CDR1 and CDR2 from the germline V gene are SGHTA and FQGNSA. The CDR3 spans 16 residues. V gave up 3 bases and J gave up 6 bases, with 20 bases separating them. The CDR3 DNA sequence: TGTGCCAGCAGCTTGGCGGTCGGGGGCCAGGGAAATGGCTACACCTTC. It codes for CASSLAVGGQGNGYTF. Full variable domain (outside the CDR3, taken from reference TRBV7-2 and TRBJ1-2): GAGVSQSPSNKVTEKGKDVELRCDPISGHTALYWYRQSLGQGLEFLIYFQGNSAPDKSGLPSDRFSAERTGGSVSTLTIQRTQQEDSAVYLCASSLAVGGQGNGYTFGSGTRLTVV.

This clonotype was counted a few times. This chain connects TRBV7-3 to TRBJ2-6; D gene uncertain. Germline V gene data show CDR1 as SGHTA and CDR2 as FQGTGA. V lost 3 bases to trimming and J lost 0 bases, with 18 bases between them. The length of the CDR3 is 19 residues. The CDR3 DNA reads as TGTGCCAGCAGCTTGTCCCCCGGGTGGGGATCCTCTGGGGCCAACGTCCTGACTTTC. Protein sequence: CASSLSPGWGSSGANVLTF.

There are a few counts of this clonotype. The rearrangement uses TRBV7-8 and TRBJ1-2; 7 bases align to TRBD1. Germline-derived CDR1 and CDR2 are SGHVS and FQNEAQ. V gave up 5 bases and J gave up 0 bases; unmatched junction bases: 6. This CDR3 spans 15 amino acids. The CDR3 sequence is CASSPAGQTNYGYTF. The CDR3 region has the DNA TGTGCCAGCAGCCCGGCGGGACAGACTAACTATGGCTACACCTTC. The variable domain in full, completed from reference TRBV7-8 and TRBJ1-2, reads GAGVSQSPRYKVAKRGQDVALRCDPISGHVSLFWYQQALGQGPEFLTYFQNEAQLDKSGLPSDRFFAERPEGSVSTLKIQRTQQEDSAVYLCASSPAGQTNYGYTFGSGTRLTVV.

The rearrangement joins TRBV19 to TRBJ1-2; 7 nucleotides agree with TRBD1. Germline V gives CDR1 LNHDA, CDR2 SQIVND (reference sequence). J was trimmed by 4 bases and V by 6 bases; bases with no gene match: 14. The CDR3 has 16 amino acids. The CDR3 sequence: CASSPRRDSPSYGYTF. DNA of the CDR3: TGTGCCAGTAGCCCTCGCCGGGACAGTCCCTCCTATGGCTACACCTTC.

The chain has TRBV9 and TRBJ2-3; the D gene is possibly TRBD2 (7 bases). Germline CDR1 and CDR2: SGDLS and YYNGEE. The CDR3 totals 16 residues. V was clipped by 2 bases and J by 1 base, with 14 bases between them. CDR3 residues: CASSVGGQLRTDTQYF. In DNA form, the CDR3 reads TGTGCCAGCAGCGTCGGGGGGCAGCTCCGCACAGATACGCAGTATTTT.

The J gene is TRBJ1-2, the V gene TRBV28; D ambiguous. The germline V gene encodes CDR1 MDHEN and CDR2 SYDVKM. The CDR3 has 15 amino acids. V lost 4 bases, J lost 2 bases, and 14 bases lay in between. CDR3 residues: CASSSIGVENYGYTF. As DNA, the CDR3 is TGTGCCAGCAGTTCGATCGGGGTTGAGAACTATGGCTACACCTTC.

This clonotype was found a few times. This chain links TRBV28 with TRBJ1-2; D remains unclear. CDR3 length equals 11 residues. The V end was cut by 6 bases, the J end by 6 bases, with 8 bases between. In germline, CDR1 is MDHEN, CDR2 SYDVKM. CDR3 sequence reads: CASRALHGYTF. In nucleotides, the CDR3 is TGTGCCAGCAGAGCCCTCCATGGCTACACCTTC.

J is TRBJ2-7 and V is TRBV19, with 9 bases that match TRBD1. CDR1 LNHDA and CDR2 SQIVND come from the germline V gene (reference sequence). Trimming removed 3 bases from V and 2 bases from J; junction bases left unmatched: 2. CDR3 length equals 14 residues. The CDR3 loop reads CASSMGTGTYEQYF. CDR3 coding DNA: TGTGCCAGTAGTATGGGGACAGGGACCTACGAGCAGTACTTC.

This rearrangement joins TRBV7-2 to TRBJ1-5; 7 nucleotides agree with TRBD1. The CDR3 contains 17 residues. Germline values: CDR1 SGHTA, CDR2 FQGNSA. V lost 2 bases, J lost 0 bases, and 7 bases stayed unmatched. This chain's CDR3 is CASSLRGTEYSNQPQHF. CDR3 DNA sequence: TGTGCCAGCAGCTTAAGGGGGACAGAATATAGCAATCAGCCCCAGCATTTT.

This clonotype was counted between two and nine times. The genes are TRBV7-6 and TRBJ2-1; D is ambiguous. Germline values: CDR1 SGHVS, CDR2 FNYEAQ. V lost 3 bases, J lost 6 bases, and 3 bases lay in between. The length of the CDR3 is 11 residues. CDR3 protein: CASSFSNEQFF. CDR3 sequence (DNA): TGTGCCAGCAGCTTTAGCAATGAGCAGTTCTTC.

This clonotype occurred a few times. The rearrangement uses TRBV6-1 and TRBJ2-5; TRBD2 is a possible D gene (7 bases). There are 17 residues in the CDR3. Germline assignment: CDR1 MNHNS and CDR2 SASEGT. V lost 0 bases to trimming and J lost 3 bases, with 17 bases between them. The DNA of the CDR3 is TGTGCCAGCAGTGAAGCGGTGGGAGGGGGACCCAAAGAGACCCAGTACTTC. Its protein product is CASSEAVGGGPKETQYF.

V and J are TRBV7-2 and TRBJ2-1, with 11 positions matching TRBD2. After removal of 5 bases from V and 9 bases from J, the junction contained 18 bases not matched to a gene. In germline, CDR1 is SGHTA, CDR2 FQGNSA. The CDR3 runs to 18 residues. This CDR3 is CASSGWGASGRRWGEQFF. The CDR3 DNA follows: TGTGCCAGCAGCGGTTGGGGGGCTAGCGGGAGGCGATGGGGTGAGCAGTTCTTC.

This clonotype has just a few counts. The chain has TRBV6-2 or TRBV6-3 and TRBJ2-2; TRBD2 aligns across 8 bases. The junction had 4 bases not matched to a gene; V was cut back by 4 bases and J by 3 bases. CDR3 length equals 15 residues. CDR1 and CDR2 from the germline V gene are MNHEY and SVGEGT. CDR3 amino acids: CASSSVAGYTGELFF. The CDR3 nucleotides read TGTGCCAGCAGTTCCGTAGCGGGATACACCGGGGAGCTGTTTTTT.

V is TRBV20-1 and J is TRBJ2-7; 10 nucleotides line up with TRBD2. The CDR3 is made up of 16 amino acids. Germline CDR1 DFQATT, CDR2 SNEGSKA (reference sequence). V dropped 3 bases and J dropped 2; count of bases not matched to a gene: 10. In DNA form, the CDR3 reads TGCAGTGCTAGCGGTGCCACTAGCGGGATCGCCTACGAGCAGTACTTC. Its protein product is CSASGATSGIAYEQYF.

The chain uses TRBV28 and TRBJ2-7; 9 bases fit TRBD1. Germline values: CDR1 MDHEN, CDR2 SYDVKM. The J segment lost 2 bases and the V segment lost 6 bases, leaving 11 bases of the junction unmatched. The CDR3 is made up of 16 amino acids. This chain's CDR3 is CASSGSGTGSPYEQYF. In DNA form, the CDR3 reads TGTGCCAGCAGCGGAAGCGGGACAGGGTCCCCCTACGAGCAGTACTTC.

The chain couples TRBV4-3 to TRBJ2-3, with 7 bases aligning to TRBD1. This CDR3 contains 16 residues. The J segment lost 6 bases and the V segment lost 3 bases, leaving 12 bases of the junction unmatched. Germline V gene lookup returns CDR1 LGHNA and CDR2 YSLEER. The CDR3 reads CASSQRGQAPLDTQYF. The CDR3 DNA reads as TGCGCCAGCAGCCAGAGAGGACAGGCCCCCTTGGATACGCAGTATTTT.

This chain uses TRBV12-3 or TRBV12-4 with TRBJ2-6; TRBD1 is a possible D gene (6 bases). The CDR3 runs to 18 residues. Trimming shortened V by 5 bases and J by 0 bases, and 17 bases separated the two germline ends. This CDR3 is CASSGYQGPSSGANVLTF. Here the CDR3 DNA reads TGTGCCAGCAGTGGATATCAGGGGCCCAGCTCTGGGGCCAACGTCCTGACTTTC.

In its sample, this clonotype was seen a few times. The chain employs TRBV4-3 and TRBJ2-1, with 14 bases matching TRBD2. V dropped 0 bases and J dropped 7; count of bases not matched to a gene: 5. The CDR3 is made up of 17 amino acids. Germline CDR1 LGHNA, CDR2 YSLEER. The CDR3 DNA sequence: TGCGCCAGCAGCCAAGAACGGGGGACTAGCGGGAGTAATGAGCAGTTCTTC. Its translation: CASSQERGTSGSNEQFF.

V is TRBV6-1 and J is TRBJ2-7; no definite D call. V was clipped by 5 bases and J by 4 bases, with 6 bases between them. The CDR3 consists of 11 residues. Germline CDR1 is MNHNS and CDR2 is SASEGT. The CDR3 region has the DNA TGTGCCAGCAGTAACCAATACGAGCAGTACTTC. It codes for CASSNQYEQYF.

The CDR3 loop is CASNKQGANEQFF. In DNA, the CDR3 is TGTGCCAGCAATAAACAGGGCGCCAATGAGCAGTTCTTC. The rearrangement uses TRBV2 and TRBJ2-1; perhaps TRBD1 as D (6 bases). CDR1 and CDR2 from the germline V gene are SNHLY and FYNNEI. The CDR3 contains 13 residues. V lost 7 bases and J lost 6, with 13 bases in between.

V and J are TRBV4-1 and TRBJ1-2, with 10 nucleotides matching TRBD1. V was clipped by 3 bases and J by 7 bases; unmatched bases: 17. Germline CDR1 reads MGHRA; CDR2 reads YSYEKL. The length of the CDR3 is 18 residues. DNA of the CDR3: TGCGCCAGCAGCCATATTCCCCCCCCGGGACAGGGGAGGATTGGCTACACCTTC. Amino acid sequence: CASSHIPPPGQGRIGYTF.

The V and J genes are TRBV11-2 and TRBJ2-5; D not certain. Trimming pared 6 bases from V and 4 bases from J, leaving 6 bases between. The germline V gene has CDR1 SGHAT and CDR2 FQNNGV. The CDR3 is 11 residues long. The CDR3 region has the DNA TGTGCCAGCAGTAACAGAGAGACCCAGTACTTC. Its translation: CASSNRETQYF. Looking up the rest from reference TRBV11-2 and TRBJ2-5 gives the full variable domain: EAGVAQSPRYKIIEKRQSVAFWCNPISGHATLYWYQQILGQGPKLLIQFQNNGVVDDSQLPKDRFSAERLKGVDSTLKIQPAKLEDSAVYLCASSNRETQYFGPGTRLLVL.

The chain employs TRBV14 and TRBJ2-7, with TRBD2 matching 13 bases. Losses at the gene ends were 1 base for V and 3 bases for J; bases not matched to a gene: 3. The CDR3 totals 16 residues. Germline V gives CDR1 SGHDN, CDR2 FVKESK. CDR3 protein: CASSQGLAGGRYEQYF. CDR3 DNA: TGTGCCAGCAGCCAAGGACTAGCGGGAGGTCGCTACGAGCAGTACTTC.

This chain uses TRBV30 with TRBJ2-7; D is perhaps TRBD1 or TRBD2 (5 bases each). The germline V gene encodes CDR1 GTSNPN and CDR2 SVGIG (reference sequence). V gave up 3 bases and J gave up 0 bases, with 12 bases separating them. This CDR3 is built from 14 residues. The CDR3 region is CAWRSAGSSYEQYF. CDR3 coding DNA: TGTGCCTGGAGAAGTGCAGGGAGCTCCTACGAGCAGTACTTC.

The chain is built from TRBV28 and TRBJ1-2; D gene uncertain. The CDR3 totals 11 residues. V was shortened by 1 base and J by 6 bases, with 3 bases between the two germline ends. Per germline, CDR1 MDHEN and CDR2 SYDVKM. CDR3 amino acids: CASSLSHGYTF. The CDR3 DNA reads as TGTGCCAGCAGTTTATCCCATGGCTACACCTTC.